This TCR beta chain was observed in a study of cytomegalovirus exposure and HLA in healthy donors. Despite likely unrecorded immune exposures, the donors were nominally healthy at the time of sampling. PCR employed 60 Vbeta and 13 Jbeta primers. Profiling relied on immunoSEQ multiplex PCR, and the TCRdb table lists in-frame clones only, not all of them. The table shows more than 110,000 clones, with less than 85% occurring only once. CDR3 length: 13 residues. V lost 10 bases, J lost 1 base, and 14 bases lay in between. The V gene's germline CDR1 is MNHEY and CDR2 SMNVEV (reference sequence). The sequenced material came from PBMCs. The clonotype comes from a man aged 40-50 years in good health and CMV-seropositive. The J gene is TRBJ2-7, the V gene TRBV27; D unresolved. The CDR3 region has the DNA TGTGCCACCTCGCCACAGAATTCCTACGAGCAGTACTTC. It translates to CATSPQNSYEQYF.